The 12 T cell receptor beta chains below were found in one sample sequenced in a study of technical replicates of blood from four donors. Assay used: immunoSEQ multiplex PCR; TCRdb lists only in-frame clones, some missing. There are 55,000 to 75,000 clones in the sample; around 87% occur only once, and approximately 5.4% lies in the top ten. What was sequenced was PBMCs. The origin of the receptors is a human donor in good health. Some clones in this sample may be carry-over from other donors' samples.

The chain has TRBV7-8 and TRBJ2-1; tentatively, D is TRBD2 (5 bases). Germline CDR1 SGHVS, CDR2 FQNEAQ. Trimming pared 6 bases from V and 0 bases from J, leaving 12 bases between. CDR3 size: 15 residues. In DNA, the CDR3 is TGTGCCAGCAGTAGGGTGGGGAGCTCCTACAATGAGCAGTTCTTC. As protein: CASSRVGSSYNEQFF.

The rearrangement links TRBV14 to TRBJ2-3; 10 nucleotides match TRBD2. The V and J ends lost 8 bases and 3 bases, in that order; junction bases with no gene match: 14. CDR1 and CDR2 (germline): SGHDN, FVKESK. The CDR3 consists of 17 residues. DNA of the CDR3: TGTGCCAGCCCTACAGCGGGAGGGCCGGGGAGGACAGATACGCAGTATTTT. Its protein is CASPTAGGPGRTDTQYF.

The V and J genes are TRBV5-1 and TRBJ2-3; D might be TRBD2 (5 bases). Between the trimmed V and J ends, which lost 3 bases and 4 bases, there was a span of 21 bases. This CDR3 is built from 17 residues. The V gene's germline CDR1 is SGHRS and CDR2 YFSETQ. CDR3 residues: CASSWGKDRVSADTQYF. The CDR3 DNA reads TGCGCCAGCAGCTGGGGTAAGGATAGAGTTAGCGCAGATACGCAGTATTTT.

This chain connects TRBV7-2 to TRBJ2-1; D is perhaps TRBD2 (6 bases). There are 15 residues in the CDR3. Deletions cut 1 base from V and 10 bases from J, with 17 bases between. Germline V gives CDR1 SGHTA, CDR2 FQGNSA. The CDR3 sequence: CASSLGGGPWKEQFF. The DNA for the CDR3 is TGTGCCAGCAGCTTAGGGGGAGGTCCGTGGAAGGAGCAGTTCTTC.

The V gene is TRBV23-1, the J gene TRBJ1-5, with D possibly TRBD1 on 5 matching bases. TRBV23-1 is annotated as an ORF whose role is uncertain. This CDR3 is built from 15 residues. V was shortened by 2 bases and J by 5 bases, with 13 bases between the two germline ends. CDR3 nucleotide sequence: TGCGCCAGCAGTCAAGGGGATGTCAGGGATCAGCCCCAGCATTTT. Translated: CASSQGDVRDQPQHF.

This chain links TRBV7-2 with TRBJ2-1; 9 bases align to TRBD2. Germline CDR1 and CDR2: SGHTA and FQGNSA. CDR3 length: 14 residues. J lost 7 bases, V lost 7 bases, and 8 bases had no gene match. This chain's CDR3 is CASNPQRGVNEQFF. The CDR3 nucleotides are TGTGCCAGCAACCCCCAGCGGGGGGTGAATGAGCAGTTCTTC.

The chain combines TRBV30 with TRBJ2-3; D might be TRBD2 (6 bases). Germline CDR1 GTSNPN, CDR2 SVGIG (reference sequence). This CDR3 has 14 residues. The V and J ends lost 0 bases and 5 bases respectively, with 12 bases between them. CDR3 in amino acids: CAWSVRLGGDTQYF. CDR3 in DNA: TGTGCCTGGAGTGTACGGCTGGGGGGAGATACGCAGTATTTT. The whole variable domain, remainder taken from reference TRBV30 and TRBJ2-3, is SQTIHQWPATLVQPVGSPLSLECTVEGTSNPNLYWYRQAAGRGLQLLFYSVGIGQISSEVPQNLSASRPQDRQFILSSKKLLLSDSGFYLCAWSVRLGGDTQYFGPGTRLTVL.

The gene calls are TRBV5-1 and TRBJ2-1, with 11 bases that match TRBD2. This CDR3 has 12 residues. After removal of 0 bases from V and 16 bases from J, the junction contained 3 bases not matched to a gene. Germline V lookup: CDR1 SGHRS, CDR2 YFSETQ. CDR3 sequence reads: CASSLEGLAVFF. The CDR3 DNA reads as TGCGCCAGCAGCTTGGAGGGACTAGCGGTCTTCTTC.

The rearrangement uses TRBV7-9 and TRBJ1-1; D might be TRBD1 (6 bases). This CDR3 is 16 amino acids long. CDR1 and CDR2 from the germline V gene are SEHNR and FQNEAQ (reference sequence). Trimming stripped 5 bases from V and 0 bases from J, with 16 bases between. For the CDR3, the DNA is TGTGCCAGCAGCCCCAGAGAGACAGGTGTGAACACTGAAGCTTTCTTT. Its translation is CASSPRETGVNTEAFF.

V gene TRBV7-9 combines with J gene TRBJ2-5; TRBD2 matches at 7 bases. This CDR3 contains 13 residues. Germline V gene lookup returns CDR1 SEHNR and CDR2 FQNEAQ (reference sequence). V gave up 2 bases and J gave up 7 bases; unmatched junction bases: 4. The CDR3 nucleotides are TGTGCCAGCAGCTTATCTAGCGGAGGGACCCAGTACTTC. Translation gives CASSLSSGGTQYF.

This sequence joins TRBV7-8 and TRBJ1-2; D gene uncertain. Germline V gene data show CDR1 as SGHVS and CDR2 as FQNEAQ. The CDR3 loop spans 14 amino acids. With 5 bases removed from V and 0 bases from J, the gap between germline ends came to 10 bases. The CDR3 here is CASSPDTANYGYTF. The CDR3 nucleotides are TGTGCCAGCAGCCCCGACACCGCTAACTATGGCTACACCTTC.

The V and J genes are TRBV2 and TRBJ2-2, with D possibly TRBD1 on 6 matching bases. V dropped 0 bases and J dropped 1 base, with 15 bases sitting between them. The V gene's germline CDR1 is SNHLY and CDR2 FYNNEI. The CDR3 length is 18 residues. In DNA form, the CDR3 reads TGTGCCAGCAGTGAAGCTTCCGCAGGGGCCAGGAACACCGGGGAGCTGTTTTTT. This codes for CASSEASAGARNTGELFF.